Below, one TCR beta chain is given with its context. Its antigen is currently not known. A read error may be the cause here, since a much bigger clone is one base away. CDR1 KGHDR and CDR2 SFDVKD were looked up in the germline V gene. The CDR3 starts with the cysteine, ends with the phenylalanine, and has 15 residues. Left in the record is the CDR3 DNA by itself, 45 bases read in frame from the first base. The data were obtained in a study of response to subunit inactivated influenza vaccine (dated 2018 in TCRdb). At the level of the whole study: Deep quantitative T cell receptor repertoire profiling was used in the study to track responses to a trivalent subunit inactivated influenza vaccine. Points the paper makes about the study in general: According to the authors, only a limited number of new T cells may be recruited by each seasonal influenza vaccination.

The library was prepared using RT-PCR. Sequencing used an Illumina HiSeq 2500. TCRdb took the public reads, trimmed them with fastp at Q25, ran MiXCR for clone calling and kept in-frame beta chains. Every distinct CDR3 protein forms one entry, paired with its most common genes and DNA. This sample comprises 160,000 or so distinct CDR3 sequences, roughly 10% of them detected only once. The ten largest clones take up around 11% of the sample. The meaning of the sample's time point label: 45 days after influenza vaccine administration. The receptor was isolated from a man between 45 and 60 years old who received an inactivated influenza vaccine. Donor details come from another sample of the same person, matched by shared clones. The sequenced sample was non-naive T cells sorted from PBMCs, obtained more than 35 days after vaccination. What the cell subset or site label conveys for this sample: memory T cell fraction. The chain joins TRBV24-1 to TRBJ2-2, and 10 junction bases match TRBD1. CDR3 region: CAISDFTTGGRELFF. The base sequence is TGTGCCATCAGTGATTTCACGACAGGGGGCAGGGAGCTGTTTTTT.